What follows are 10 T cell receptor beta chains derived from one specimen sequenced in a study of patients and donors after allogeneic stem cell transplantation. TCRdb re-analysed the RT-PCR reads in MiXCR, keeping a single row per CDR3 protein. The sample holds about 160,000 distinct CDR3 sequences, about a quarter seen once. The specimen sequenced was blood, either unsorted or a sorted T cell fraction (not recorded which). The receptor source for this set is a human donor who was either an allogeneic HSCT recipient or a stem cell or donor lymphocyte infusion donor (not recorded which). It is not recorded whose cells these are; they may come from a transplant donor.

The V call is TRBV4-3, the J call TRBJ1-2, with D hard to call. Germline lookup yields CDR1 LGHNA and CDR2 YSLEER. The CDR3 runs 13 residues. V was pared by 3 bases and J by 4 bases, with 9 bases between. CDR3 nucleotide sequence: TGCGCCAGCAGCCACACAAAGGGCTATGGCTACACCTTC. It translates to CASSHTKGYGYTF.

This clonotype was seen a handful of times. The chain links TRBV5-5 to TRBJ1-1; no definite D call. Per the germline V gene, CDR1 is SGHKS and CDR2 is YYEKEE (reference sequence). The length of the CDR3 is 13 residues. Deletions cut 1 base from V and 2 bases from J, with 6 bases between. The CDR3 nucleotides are TGTGCCAGCAGCTTGCGCATTAACACTGAAGCTTTCTTT. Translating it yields CASSLRINTEAFF.

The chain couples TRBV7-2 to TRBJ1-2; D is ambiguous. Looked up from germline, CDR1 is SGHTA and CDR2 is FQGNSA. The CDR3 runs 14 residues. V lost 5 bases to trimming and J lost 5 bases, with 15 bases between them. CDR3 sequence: CASSPSPVGYGYTF. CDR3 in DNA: TGTGCCAGCAGCCCTAGCCCCGTCGGGTATGGCTACACCTTC. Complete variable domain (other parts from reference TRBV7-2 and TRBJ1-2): GAGVSQSPSNKVTEKGKDVELRCDPISGHTALYWYRQSLGQGLEFLIYFQGNSAPDKSGLPSDRFSAERTGGSVSTLTIQRTQQEDSAVYLCASSPSPVGYGYTFGSGTRLTVV.

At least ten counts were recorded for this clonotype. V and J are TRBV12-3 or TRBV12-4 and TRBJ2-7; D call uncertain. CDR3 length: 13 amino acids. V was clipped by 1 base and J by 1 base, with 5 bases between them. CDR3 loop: CASSLGGSYEQYF. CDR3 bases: TGTGCCAGCAGTTTAGGGGGTTCCTACGAGCAGTACTTC.

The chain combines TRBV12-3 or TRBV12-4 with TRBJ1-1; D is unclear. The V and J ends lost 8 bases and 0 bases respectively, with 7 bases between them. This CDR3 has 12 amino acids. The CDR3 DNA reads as TGTGCCAGCTATGATTTGAACACTGAAGCTTTCTTT. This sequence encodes CASYDLNTEAFF.

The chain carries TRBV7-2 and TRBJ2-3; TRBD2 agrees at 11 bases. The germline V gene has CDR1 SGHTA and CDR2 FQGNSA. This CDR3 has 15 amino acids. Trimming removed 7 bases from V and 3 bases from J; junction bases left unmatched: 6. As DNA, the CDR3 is TGTGCCAGCACACAGGGACTAGCGGATACAGATACGCAGTATTTT. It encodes CASTQGLADTDTQYF.

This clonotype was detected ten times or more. CDR3: CASSELRTMNTEAFF. The CDR3 bases are TGTGCCAGCAGTGAACTAAGGACCATGAACACTGAAGCTTTCTTT. V gene TRBV6-1 combines with J gene TRBJ1-1, with unresolved D. Trimming took off 2 bases at V and 0 bases at J, with 10 bases between the two ends. Germline CDR1 and CDR2: MNHNS and SASEGT. The CDR3 consists of 15 residues.

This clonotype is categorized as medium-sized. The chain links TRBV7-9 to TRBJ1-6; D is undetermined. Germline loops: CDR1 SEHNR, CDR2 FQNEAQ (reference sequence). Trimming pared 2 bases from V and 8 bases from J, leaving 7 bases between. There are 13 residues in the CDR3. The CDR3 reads CASSLNPDSPLHF. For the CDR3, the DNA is TGTGCCAGCAGCTTAAACCCGGATTCACCCCTCCACTTT.

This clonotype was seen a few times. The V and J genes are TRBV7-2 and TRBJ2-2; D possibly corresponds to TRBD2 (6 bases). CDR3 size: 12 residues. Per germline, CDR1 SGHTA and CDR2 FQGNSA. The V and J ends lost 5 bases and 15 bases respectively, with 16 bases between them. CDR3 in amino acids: CASSQGLDRLFF. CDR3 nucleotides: TGTGCCAGCAGCCAGGGACTTGATAGGTTGTTTTTT.

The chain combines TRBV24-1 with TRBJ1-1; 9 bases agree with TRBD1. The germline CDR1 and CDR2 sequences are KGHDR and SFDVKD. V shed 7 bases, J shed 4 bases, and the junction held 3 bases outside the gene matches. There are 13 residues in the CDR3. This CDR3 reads CATRGTGTTEAFF. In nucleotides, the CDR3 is TGTGCCACCAGGGGGACAGGGACCACTGAAGCTTTCTTT.